Below, 28 T cell receptor beta chains from the same sample are listed, as sequenced in a study of siplizumab effects on memory and regulatory T cells. Using immunoSEQ multiplex PCR, the repertoire was profiled, and TCRdb retains in-frame clones only, with some absent. This table holds approximately 110,000 clones, around 92% found once. Material: Tregs sorted from blood. The receptors here all came from a human donor in good health.

The chain recombines TRBV5-4 with TRBJ2-2, with D tentatively TRBD2 (6 bases). The V and J ends lost 0 bases and 7 bases respectively, with 19 bases between them. There are 17 residues in the CDR3. Germline CDR1 reads SGHNT; CDR2 reads YYREEE (reference sequence). CDR3 sequence (DNA): TGTGCCAGCAGCTTGGGGGGGGACCCTTCCGGTCTCGGGGAGCTGTTTTTT. Translation gives CASSLGGDPSGLGELFF.

V and J are TRBV30 and TRBJ1-2, with 9 bases identical to TRBD1. V lost 5 bases, J lost 7 bases, and 8 bases stayed unmatched. The CDR3 runs to 13 residues. The germline V gene has CDR1 GTSNPN and CDR2 SVGIG (reference sequence). The CDR3 loop is CAWAVDRGAGYTF. The CDR3 nucleotides are TGTGCCTGGGCGGTCGACAGGGGGGCTGGCTACACCTTC. The full variable domain, completed using reference TRBV30 and TRBJ1-2, is SQTIHQWPATLVQPVGSPLSLECTVEGTSNPNLYWYRQAAGRGLQLLFYSVGIGQISSEVPQNLSASRPQDRQFILSSKKLLLSDSGFYLCAWAVDRGAGYTFGSGTRLTVV.

J is TRBJ2-5 and V is TRBV28; 7 bases align to TRBD1. V was clipped by 4 bases and J by 5 bases; unmatched bases: 4. This CDR3 has 13 amino acids. CDR1 and CDR2 (germline): MDHEN, SYDVKM. CDR3: CASSSTGRETQYF. The CDR3, as DNA: TGTGCCAGCAGTTCGACAGGGCGGGAGACCCAGTACTTC.

This clone was observed a handful of times. The chain links TRBV4-1 to TRBJ2-7, with 10 bases that match TRBD1. V gave up 5 bases and J gave up 5 bases; unmatched junction bases: 15. Germline V gene lookup returns CDR1 MGHRA and CDR2 YSYEKL. The CDR3 runs to 17 residues. The CDR3 protein is CASSYFSGTGAVDEQYF. As DNA, the CDR3 is TGCGCCAGCAGCTATTTTTCTGGGACAGGGGCAGTGGACGAGCAGTACTTC.

This clone appeared a single time. The chain couples TRBV27 to TRBJ2-3; 7 positions agree with TRBD2. V was clipped by 4 bases and J by 3 bases; unmatched bases: 4. The CDR3 totals 14 residues. Germline loops: CDR1 MNHEY, CDR2 SMNVEV (reference sequence). The CDR3 here is CASSWAGATDTQYF. DNA of the CDR3: TGTGCCAGCAGTTGGGCGGGAGCTACAGATACGCAGTATTTT.

The chain joins TRBV19 to TRBJ2-7; D possibly corresponds to TRBD1 (5 bases). Germline V gene data show CDR1 as LNHDA and CDR2 as SQIVND (reference sequence). The CDR3 sequence is 14 residues long. The V gene lost 2 bases and the J gene lost 0 bases, with 8 bases spanning the gap. The CDR3 region has the DNA TGTGCCAGTAGTATACCAGGGATCTCCTACGAGCAGTACTTC. Its translation: CASSIPGISYEQYF.

The V gene is TRBV5-1, the J gene TRBJ2-5, with D maybe TRBD1 (5 bases). This CDR3 region has 17 residues. CDR1 is SGHRS and CDR2 is YFSETQ in the germline V gene. V was clipped by 0 bases and J by 2 bases, with 17 bases between them. The CDR3 DNA sequence: TGCGCCAGCAGCTTGGTGCCCCTGGCGTCAGGGCAAGAGACCCAGTACTTC. Protein product: CASSLVPLASGQETQYF.

The rearrangement uses TRBV7-9 and TRBJ2-4; D is unclear. The CDR3 is 15 amino acids. The V and J ends lost 3 bases and 1 base respectively, with 10 bases between them. CDR1 and CDR2 (germline): SEHNR, FQNEAQ (reference sequence). CDR3 region: CASSFIVNAKNIQYF. In nucleotides, the CDR3 is TGTGCCAGCAGCTTTATCGTTAATGCCAAAAACATTCAGTACTTC.

V and J are TRBV19 and TRBJ2-4; D not certain. CDR3 length equals 13 residues. The germline gives CDR1 LNHDA, CDR2 SQIVND (reference sequence). Trimming removed 3 bases at V and 4 bases at J, with 7 bases between. CDR3 protein: CASSIMEKNIQYF. The CDR3, as DNA: TGTGCCAGTAGTATTATGGAGAAAAACATTCAGTACTTC.

The chain combines TRBV4-1 with TRBJ1-2; D not resolved. Trimming left V 0 bases short and J 0 bases short, with 8 bases between. Per germline, CDR1 MGHRA and CDR2 YSYEKL. The CDR3 runs 15 residues. For the CDR3, the DNA is TGCGCCAGCAGCCAAGATGCCTTAGCTAACTATGGCTACACCTTC. Amino acids: CASSQDALANYGYTF.

V and J are TRBV5-1 and TRBJ1-1; TRBD1 agrees at 9 bases. Germline lookup yields CDR1 SGHRS and CDR2 YFSETQ. Trimming removed 0 bases from V and 4 bases from J; junction bases left unmatched: 1. CDR3 size: 14 residues. The CDR3 DNA reads TGCGCCAGCAGCTTGGCGACAGGGGGCACTGAAGCTTTCTTT. Translated: CASSLATGGTEAFF. The whole variable domain, remainder taken from reference TRBV5-1 and TRBJ1-1, is KAGVTQTPRYLIKTRGQQVTLSCSPISGHRSVSWYQQTPGQGLQFLFEYFSETQRNKGNFPGRFSGRQFSNSRSEMNVSTLELGDSALYLCASSLATGGTEAFFGQGTRLTVV.

This clone showed up just a few times. The chain uses TRBV7-9 and TRBJ1-6; no firm D call. The CDR3 contains 12 residues. Germline V gene data show CDR1 as SEHNR and CDR2 as FQNEAQ (reference sequence). V was cut by 2 bases and J by 7 bases, with 3 bases left in between. The CDR3 loop is CASSLQNSPLHF. The CDR3 bases are TGTGCCAGCAGCTTACAGAATTCACCCCTCCACTTT.

The rearrangement joins TRBV2 to TRBJ1-6, with TRBD1 as a possible D gene (5 bases). This CDR3 contains 14 residues. V was clipped by 6 bases and J by 12 bases, with 18 bases between them. CDR1 is SNHLY, CDR2 FYNNEI, per germline. CDR3 loop: CASSSGPEVRPLHF. DNA of the CDR3: TGTGCCAGCAGCTCGGGACCCGAAGTTAGACCCCTCCACTTT.

This chain joins TRBV9 and TRBJ2-1; D may be TRBD1 or TRBD2 (5 bases each). CDR3 length: 15 residues. V was shortened by 0 bases and J by 7 bases, with 14 bases between the two germline ends. Germline V gene lookup returns CDR1 SGDLS and CDR2 YYNGEE. The DNA of the CDR3 is TGTGCCAGCAGCGTAGTGGGGACCTCGGGGAATGAGCAGTTCTTC. The encoded protein is CASSVVGTSGNEQFF. Complete variable domain (other parts from reference TRBV9 and TRBJ2-1): DSGVTQTPKHLITATGQRVTLRCSPRSGDLSVYWYQQSLDQGLQFLIQYYNGEERAKGNILERFSAQQFPDLHSELNLSSLELGDSALYFCASSVVGTSGNEQFFGPGTRLTVL.

The gene calls are TRBV7-8 and TRBJ2-2; TRBD2 matches 8 bases. Unmatched junction bases numbered 3, after V lost 0 bases and J lost 6 bases. This CDR3 contains 15 residues. Per germline, CDR1 SGHVS and CDR2 FQNEAQ. The CDR3 loop is CASSLAGGAPGELFF. For the CDR3, the DNA is TGTGCCAGCAGCTTAGCCGGGGGGGCCCCCGGGGAGCTGTTTTTT.

This clone has just one count. The chain joins TRBV6-5 to TRBJ2-7; D unclear. Germline loops: CDR1 MNHEY, CDR2 SVGAGI. The CDR3 sequence is 13 residues long. V lost 2 bases and J lost 6, with 11 bases in between. The CDR3 sequence: CASSYGELSEQYF. The DNA for the CDR3 is TGTGCCAGCAGTTACGGGGAATTAAGCGAGCAGTACTTC.

The chain joins TRBV5-6 to TRBJ1-2; TRBD1 aligns across 8 bases. CDR1 and CDR2 (germline): SGHDT, YYEEEE. The V and J ends lost 1 base and 2 bases, in that order; junction bases with no gene match: 4. This CDR3 has 15 amino acids. Here the CDR3 DNA reads TGTGCCAGCAGCTTGATCGGGACAGGCAACTATGGCTACACCTTC. Translated, it gives CASSLIGTGNYGYTF.

DNA of the CDR3: TGTGCCAGCAGCCTGGGAACAGGGGAGGCTGAAGCTTTCTTT. Translated: CASSLGTGEAEAFF. The chain combines TRBV7-9 with TRBJ1-1; 7 bases line up with TRBD1. The CDR3 extends over 14 amino acids. From germline, CDR1 is SEHNR and CDR2 FQNEAQ (reference sequence). With 5 bases clipped from V and 6 bases from J, the junction kept 9 bases outside the gene matches.

The V gene is TRBV5-1, the J gene TRBJ1-2; 12 bases are a match to TRBD1. CDR3 length equals 13 residues. In germline, CDR1 is SGHRS, CDR2 YFSETQ. Trimming removed 4 bases from V and 12 bases from J; junction bases left unmatched: 7. CDR3 sequence: CASSLGQGAADTF. CDR3 sequence (DNA): TGCGCCAGCAGCCTGGGACAGGGGGCCGCCGACACCTTC.

This chain joins TRBV5-6 and TRBJ2-7; D gene uncertain. The CDR3 totals 13 residues. In germline, CDR1 is SGHDT, CDR2 YYEEEE. The V and J ends lost 4 bases and 2 bases respectively, with 10 bases between them. As DNA, the CDR3 is TGTGCCAGCAGCCGTACGTTGGCCTACGAGCAGTACTTC. It codes for CASSRTLAYEQYF.

V gene TRBV6-6 combines with J gene TRBJ2-5; 9 positions match TRBD1. The end of the DNA fits TRBJ2-7 better, so the J call may be wrong. This CDR3 is 14 amino acids long. Looked up from germline, CDR1 is MNHNY and CDR2 is SVGAGI (reference sequence). CDR3 in DNA: TGTGCCAGCAGTCTCGACAGGGGGTTGAGCGAGCAGTACTTC. This gives the protein CASSLDRGLSEQYF.

J is TRBJ1-1 and V is TRBV18; D is ambiguous. The CDR3 has 12 amino acids. Germline CDR1 KGHSH, CDR2 LQKENI. V was pared by 0 bases and J by 12 bases, with 11 bases between. For the CDR3, the DNA is TGTGCCAGCTCACCACCAACGGGATGGCCTTTCTTT. Protein sequence: CASSPPTGWPFF.

This chain links TRBV9 with TRBJ1-5; D unclear. CDR3 length equals 15 residues. CDR1 is SGDLS and CDR2 is YYNGEE in the germline V gene. Trimming cost V 3 bases and J 0 bases, with 10 bases left between them. For the CDR3, the DNA is TGTGCCAGCAGCGCGGACGGCTATAGCAATCAGCCCCAGCATTTT. Residues: CASSADGYSNQPQHF.

The V gene is TRBV7-8, the J gene TRBJ1-6; 10 bases match TRBD1. The CDR3 is 17 residues long. Germline lookup yields CDR1 SGHVS and CDR2 FQNEAQ. The J segment lost 10 bases and the V segment lost 4 bases, leaving 13 bases of the junction unmatched. The CDR3 bases are TGTGCCAGCAGCTCGCCCCCCGGGACAGGGGATCGATCACCCCTCCACTTT. As protein: CASSSPPGTGDRSPLHF.

This clone was counted once. The chain is built from TRBV29-1 and TRBJ2-5; D is perhaps TRBD1 (6 bases). The germline V and J ends were trimmed by 1 base and 5 bases, with 8 bases remaining between them. The CDR3 is 12 amino acids. Per germline, CDR1 SQVTM and CDR2 ANQGSEA. The CDR3 region is CSVEAGAETQYF. The CDR3 coding sequence is TGCAGCGTTGAAGCAGGGGCCGAGACCCAGTACTTC.

The J gene is TRBJ2-6, the V gene TRBV14; D not resolved. CDR3 length equals 15 residues. Germline CDR1 is SGHDN and CDR2 is FVKESK. The V gene lost 1 base and the J gene lost 0 bases, with 4 bases spanning the gap. CDR3 sequence: CASSQGFSGANVLTF. CDR3 DNA: TGTGCCAGCAGCCAAGGTTTCTCTGGGGCCAACGTCCTGACTTTC.

This chain joins TRBV10-3 and TRBJ1-1; D is undetermined. V lost 4 bases and J 2 bases, leaving 11 bases between the germline ends. The CDR3 loop spans 14 amino acids. Germline V gene data show CDR1 as ENHRY and CDR2 as SYGVKD. The CDR3: CAISVDFSNTEAFF. The CDR3 nucleotides are TGTGCCATCAGTGTTGACTTCAGCAACACTGAAGCTTTCTTT.

The rearrangement uses TRBV5-1 and TRBJ2-7; the match to TRBD1 covers 10 bases. The V and J ends lost 2 bases and 7 bases, in that order; junction bases with no gene match: 6. Germline V gene lookup returns CDR1 SGHRS and CDR2 YFSETQ. This CDR3 has 14 residues. The CDR3 spells CASSLTTGGQEQYF. The CDR3 bases are TGCGCCAGCAGCTTAACGACAGGGGGCCAAGAGCAGTACTTC.